This is a list of T cell receptor beta chains from one sample in a study of CD8+ T cells in alopecia areata. Data came from immunoSEQ multiplex PCR; TCRdb stores just in-frame clones and leaves some out. The sample holds under 200,000 clones, 60% seen once. The sequencing here drew on CD4+ T cells sorted from blood, taken at week 24, from a patient treated with tofacitinib. These receptors all stem from a human donor with alopecia areata. Each CDR3 is given with its conserved first and last residue. A D gene is named only where the DNA matches it firmly. Clone size appears in some rows only: once, few, many, or a class for an expanded clone.

d_call | clone_size | j_call | v_call | cdr3_aa | cdr3_nt
TRBD1 | few | TRBJ2-1 | TRBV29-1 | CSSGQGKNNEQFF | TGCAGCTCTGGACAGGGAAAAAACAATGAGCAGTTCTTC
NA | few | TRBJ1-5 | TRBV29-1 | CSVAGQPNQPQHF | TGCAGCGTTGCGGGACAACCAAATCAGCCCCAGCATTTT
TRBD1 | few | TRBJ2-6 | TRBV13 | CASSHRDRGLILTGANVLTF | TGTGCCAGCAGCCACCGGGACAGGGGCCTGATTTTGACTGGGGCCAACGTCCTGACTTTC
NA | few | TRBJ1-4 | TRBV18 | CASSPGANEKLFF | TGTGCCAGCTCGCCCGGAGCTAATGAAAAACTGTTTTTT
TRBD1 | NA | TRBJ2-2 | TRBV18 | CASSANRGTGELFF | TGTGCCAGCTCGGCTAACAGGGGCACCGGGGAGCTGTTTTTT
NA | NA | TRBJ2-7 | TRBV11-2 | CASSPAYEQYF | TGTGCCAGCAGCCCAGCCTACGAGCAGTACTTC
NA | NA | TRBJ2-7 | TRBV12-5 | CASGLTRYEQYF | TGTGCTAGTGGTTTAACCCGGTACGAGCAGTACTTC
NA | NA | TRBJ2-3 | TRBV5-4 | CASSPGTQTDTQYF | TGTGCCAGCAGCCCCGGGACACAGACGGATACGCAGTATTTT
NA | NA | TRBJ2-7 | TRBV5-1 | CASSLSPGPYEQYF | TGCGCCAGCAGCTTGTCTCCAGGGCCCTACGAGCAGTACTTC
NA | NA | TRBJ1-3 | TRBV13 | CASSLGQYFGNTIYF | TGTGCCAGCAGCCTAGGGCAGTACTTTGGAAACACCATATATTTT
TRBD1 | once | TRBJ1-2 | TRBV30 | CAWAAPGQGYGYTF | TGTGCCTGGGCCGCACCTGGACAGGGCTATGGCTACACCTTC
TRBD2 | NA | TRBJ2-5 | TRBV4-2 | CASSRTSGGADETQYF | TGTGCCAGCAGCCGGACTAGCGGGGGGGCCGATGAGACCCAGTACTTC
NA | few | TRBJ2-5 | TRBV4-2 | CASSQGSGQLQETQYF | TGTGCCAGCAGCCAAGGGTCTGGGCAGCTCCAAGAGACCCAGTACTTC
TRBD1 | NA | TRBJ2-3 | TRBV29-1 | CSVGGQGRTDTQYF | TGCAGCGTTGGGGGACAGGGGAGAACAGATACGCAGTATTTT
NA | NA | TRBJ2-4 | TRBV5-6 | CASSDRRILAKNIQYF | TGTGCCAGCAGCGATAGACGGATACTAGCCAAAAACATTCAGTACTTC
TRBD1 | NA | TRBJ1-2 | TRBV2 | CASTRNRGDYGYTF | TGTGCCAGCACCCGAAACAGGGGGGACTATGGCTACACCTTC
NA | few | TRBJ1-1 | TRBV15 | CATSTMGYALGTEAFF | TGTGCCACCAGCACTATGGGGTACGCTCTGGGAACTGAAGCTTTCTTT
TRBD1 | few | TRBJ2-2 | TRBV14 | CASSPDRVLTGELFF | TGTGCCAGCAGCCCGGACAGGGTGCTCACCGGGGAGCTGTTTTTT
NA | NA | TRBJ1-2 | TRBV28 | CASSMALPRANYGYTF | TGTGCCAGCAGTATGGCCCTGCCGAGGGCTAACTATGGCTACACCTTC
TRBD1 | NA | TRBJ2-3 | TRBV5-4 | CASSLLTGTGPDTQYF | TGTGCCAGCAGCTTGCTCACCGGGACAGGGCCAGATACGCAGTATTTT
NA | NA | TRBJ2-7 | TRBV4-1 | CASSQEGRRGQEQYF | TGCGCCAGCAGCCAAGAAGGCCGGCGGGGTCAAGAGCAGTACTTC
NA | NA | TRBJ1-6 | TRBV18 | CASSPSGAGAATSPLHF | TGTGCCAGCTCGCCCTCCGGGGCAGGGGCGGCCACATCACCCCTCCACTTT
NA | NA | TRBJ2-3 | TRBV29-1 | CSVVGRYTDTQYF | TGCAGCGTTGTTGGTCGGTACACAGATACGCAGTATTTT
NA | few | TRBJ2-5 | TRBV5-1 | CASSLLLQETQYF | TGCGCCAGCAGCTTGCTCCTCCAAGAGACCCAGTACTTC
NA | few | TRBJ1-2 | TRBV18 | CASSPTQLRSYGYTF | TGTGCCAGCTCACCAACTCAGCTGCGGAGCTATGGCTACACCTTC
NA | NA | TRBJ2-3 | TRBV2 | CASSPTGDTQYF | TGTGCCAGCAGTCCGACCGGAGATACGCAGTATTTT
TRBD2 | few | TRBJ2-3 | TRBV5-5 | CASSYGGLAGPDTQYF | TGTGCCAGCAGCTACGGAGGACTAGCGGGGCCGGATACGCAGTATTTT
TRBD2 | NA | TRBJ2-4 | TRBV30 | CAWSRWRGRQNIQYF | TGTGCCTGGAGTAGGTGGCGGGGGAGGCAAAACATTCAGTACTTC
NA | NA | TRBJ2-3 | TRBV19 | CASSILGASTDTQYF | TGTGCCAGTAGTATCTTGGGGGCCAGCACAGATACGCAGTATTTT
TRBD1 | few | TRBJ2-2 | TRBV19 | CASSGTGSAGELFF | TGTGCCAGTAGCGGGACAGGGAGTGCCGGGGAGCTGTTTTTT
NA | few | TRBJ1-4 | TRBV7-9 | CASKTERGAEKLFF | TGTGCCAGCAAGACGGAAAGGGGTGCTGAAAAACTGTTTTTT
NA | NA | TRBJ2-7 | TRBV13 | CASTVQGANYEQYF | TGTGCCAGCACCGTACAGGGAGCCAACTACGAGCAGTACTTC